Shown below are 15 T cell receptor beta chains from a single sample sequenced in a study of PD-1 blockade in mismatch repair-deficient tumors. Profiled with immunoSEQ multiplex PCR; TCRdb holds only in-frame clones, not every one. The sample contains some 130,000 clones, roughly 90% of which appear only once. The material was peripheral blood, obtained approximately 69 weeks after starting pembrolizumab. These receptors were obtained from an adult with mismatch repair-deficient cancer.

The J gene is TRBJ1-4, the V gene TRBV9; D is possibly TRBD1 (6 bases). With 4 bases removed from V and 4 bases from J, the gap between germline ends came to 11 bases. The CDR3 contains 14 residues. Germline CDR1 is SGDLS and CDR2 is YYNGEE. The CDR3, as DNA: TGTGCCAGCAGCTCGGGGGCAGATAATGAAAAACTGTTTTTT. Its protein is CASSSGADNEKLFF.

This chain links TRBV9 with TRBJ2-1; 7 bases agree with TRBD1. The ends lost 0 bases at V and 4 bases at J; junction bases unmatched: 1. CDR1 and CDR2 (germline): SGDLS, YYNGEE. The CDR3 loop spans 14 amino acids. CDR3 protein: CASSVEDRYNEQFF. As DNA, the CDR3 is TGTGCCAGCAGCGTAGAGGACAGGTACAATGAGCAGTTCTTC.

The chain joins TRBV28 to TRBJ2-5; 7 nucleotides agree with TRBD1. V lost 5 bases and J lost 4; bases outside the gene matches: 10. From germline, CDR1 is MDHEN and CDR2 SYDVKM. The CDR3 totals 15 residues. DNA of the CDR3: TGTGCCAGCAGTCTGACCCAGGGGGTGGGAGAGACCCAGTACTTC. The encoded protein is CASSLTQGVGETQYF. The entire variable domain, with the rest obtained from reference TRBV28 and TRBJ2-5, is as follows: DVKVTQSSRYLVKRTGEKVFLECVQDMDHENMFWYRQDPGLGLRLIYFSYDVKMKEKGDIPEGYSVSREKKERFSLILESASTNQTSMYLCASSLTQGVGETQYFGPGTRLLVL.

The rearrangement links TRBV9 to TRBJ2-5; D is unclear. The CDR3 has 14 amino acids. Germline assignment: CDR1 SGDLS and CDR2 YYNGEE. Trimming stripped 0 bases from V and 1 base from J, with 7 bases between. The CDR3 is CASSVEAAQETQYF. In DNA form, the CDR3 reads TGTGCCAGCAGCGTAGAGGCAGCCCAAGAGACCCAGTACTTC.

J is TRBJ1-2 and V is TRBV5-1, with TRBD1 matching 9 bases. The V segment lost 3 bases and the J segment 8 bases; nucleotides outside the gene matches: 5. The CDR3 totals 13 residues. The germline V gene has CDR1 SGHRS and CDR2 YFSETQ. The CDR3 DNA follows: TGCGCCAGCAGCTCGGGGACAGGGCTGGGCTACACCTTC. Translated: CASSSGTGLGYTF.

The chain joins TRBV10-3 to TRBJ1-2; 11 bases line up with TRBD1. There are 16 residues in the CDR3. J was trimmed by 2 bases and V by 0 bases; bases with no gene match: 2. The V gene's germline CDR1 is ENHRY and CDR2 SYGVKD. CDR3 protein: CAISESRTGGNYGYTF. In nucleotides, the CDR3 is TGTGCCATCAGTGAGTCGAGGACAGGGGGCAACTATGGCTACACCTTC.

V is TRBV15 and J is TRBJ2-5; D not certain. The CDR3 spans 12 residues. From germline, CDR1 is LNHNV and CDR2 YYDKDF (reference sequence). V was trimmed by 1 base and J by 4 bases, leaving 4 bases between them. Written as DNA, the CDR3 is TGTGCCACCAGCAGAGGAAGAGAGACCCAGTACTTC. This sequence encodes CATSRGRETQYF. Together with reference TRBV15 and TRBJ2-5, the CDR3 gives the full variable domain: DAMVIQNPRYQVTQFGKPVTLSCSQTLNHNVMYWYQQKSSQAPKLLFHYYDKDFNNEADTPDNFQSRRPNTSFCFLDIRSPGLGDTAMYLCATSRGRETQYFGPGTRLLVL.

V is TRBV30 and J is TRBJ1-2; no clear D gene. Germline CDR1 GTSNPN, CDR2 SVGIG (reference sequence). This CDR3 is built from 12 residues. V was shortened by 2 bases and J by 5 bases, with 9 bases between the two germline ends. The CDR3 loop is CAWSPHQYGYTF. The CDR3 DNA reads as TGTGCCTGGAGTCCCCACCAATATGGCTACACCTTC.

V is TRBV5-1 and J is TRBJ1-5; 9 nucleotides line up with TRBD1. CDR3 length: 19 residues. The germline gives CDR1 SGHRS, CDR2 YFSETQ. The V gene end was trimmed by 4 bases and the J gene end by 1 base; junction bases not matched to a gene: 15. The DNA for the CDR3 is TGCGCCAGCAGCGAAGGGACAGGGTCGGGCGATATGAGCAATCAGCCCCAGCATTTT. Translation: CASSEGTGSGDMSNQPQHF.

This clone occurred a few times. The V and J genes are TRBV13 and TRBJ2-7, with D perhaps matching TRBD1 (5 bases). The CDR3 loop spans 13 amino acids. Trimming took 2 bases from V and 1 from J, leaving 6 bases between them. Germline lookup yields CDR1 PRHDT and CDR2 FYEKMQ (reference sequence). CDR3: CASSLKGSYEQYF. As DNA, the CDR3 is TGTGCCAGCAGCTTAAAGGGGTCCTACGAGCAGTACTTC.

CDR3 coding DNA: TGTGCCAGCAGTTTCACAGGGGACGGGGCCAACGTCCTGACTTTC. Amino acids: CASSFTGDGANVLTF. The rearrangement links TRBV6-5 to TRBJ2-6; the match to TRBD1 covers 7 bases. V was pared by 4 bases and J by 4 bases, with 4 bases of the junction left unmatched. The germline gives CDR1 MNHEY, CDR2 SVGAGI. This CDR3 has 15 amino acids.

This chain connects TRBV7-9 to TRBJ2-5; 9 bases are shared with TRBD2. Germline V CDR1 and CDR2: SEHNR, FQNEAQ (reference sequence). CDR3 size: 17 residues. The V and J ends lost 5 bases and 2 bases, in that order; junction bases with no gene match: 12. CDR3 region: CASSPLRREGRQETQYF. CDR3 DNA sequence: TGTGCCAGCAGCCCCCTAAGGCGGGAGGGCAGACAAGAGACCCAGTACTTC.

This sequence joins TRBV7-9 and TRBJ2-2; 7 nucleotides align to TRBD2. CDR3 size: 15 residues. V shed 4 bases, J shed 6 bases, and the junction held 8 bases outside the gene matches. CDR1 and CDR2 from the germline V gene are SEHNR and FQNEAQ (reference sequence). CDR3 nucleotide sequence: TGTGCCAGCAGCTCGTCGGGGGGTCTAGCCGGGGAGCTGTTTTTT. Translating it yields CASSSSGGLAGELFF.

The V gene is TRBV10-1, the J gene TRBJ2-3; a possible D gene is TRBD2 (6 bases). Germline V lookup: CDR1 WNHNN, CDR2 SYGVQD (reference sequence). Trimming cost V 1 base and J 2 bases, with 10 bases left between them. The CDR3 covers 15 residues. The CDR3 here is CASSEYGSNTDTQYF. The CDR3 coding sequence is TGCGCCAGCAGTGAGTACGGGAGTAACACAGATACGCAGTATTTT.

J is TRBJ2-5 and V is TRBV18, with D perhaps assigned TRBD1 or TRBD2 (5 bases each). Looked up from germline, CDR1 is KGHSH and CDR2 is LQKENI. The CDR3 runs 18 residues. V lost 4 bases to trimming and J lost 5 bases, with 26 bases between them. The CDR3 is CASSQGPGRDLTGETQYF. The CDR3, as DNA: TGTGCCAGCTCACAAGGCCCGGGCCGGGACCTCACCGGGGAGACCCAGTACTTC.